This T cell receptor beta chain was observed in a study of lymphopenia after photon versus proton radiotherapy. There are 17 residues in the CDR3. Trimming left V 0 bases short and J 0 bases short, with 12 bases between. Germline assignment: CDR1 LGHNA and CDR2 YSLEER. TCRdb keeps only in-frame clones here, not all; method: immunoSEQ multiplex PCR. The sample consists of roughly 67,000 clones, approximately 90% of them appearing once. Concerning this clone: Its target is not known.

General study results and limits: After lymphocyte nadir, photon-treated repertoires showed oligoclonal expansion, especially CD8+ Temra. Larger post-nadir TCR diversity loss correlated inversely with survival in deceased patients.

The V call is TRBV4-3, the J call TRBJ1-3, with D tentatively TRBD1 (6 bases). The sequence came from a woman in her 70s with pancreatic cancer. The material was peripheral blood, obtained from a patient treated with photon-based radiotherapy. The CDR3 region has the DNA TGCGCCAGCAGCCAAGACGGGACATGGAGCTCTGGAAACACCATATATTTT. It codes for CASSQDGTWSSGNTIYF.